These 26 T cell receptor beta chains were sequenced from one sample in a study of blood T cell repertoires in COVID-19 (dated by TCRdb to 2018 to 2021). Libraries were made using the immunoSEQ multiplex PCR assay. TCRdb retrieved this table from immuneACCESS and kept in-frame rearrangements only. Not all clones are present; in checked studies, unresolved V genes account for under half, and no reason is known for the remainder. The sample profile shows 35,000 to 50,000 clones; around 85% of them were found once. The ten most abundant clones make up less than 25% of the sample. The sample consisted of peripheral blood. These receptors were collected from a human donor with acute or convalescent COVID-19. The donor label of this sample is uncertain.

The chain combines TRBV5-6 with TRBJ1-2, with D perhaps matching TRBD1 (5 bases). Germline assignment: CDR1 SGHDT and CDR2 YYEEEE. V lost 3 bases and J 1 base, leaving 13 bases between the germline ends. CDR3 length: 15 residues. CDR3 sequence reads: CASSSPLDSNYGYTF. DNA of the CDR3: TGTGCCAGCAGCTCCCCCCTCGACAGTAACTATGGCTACACCTTC.

CDR3 sequence reads: CAREVTDPGIYNEQFF. CDR3 in DNA: TGTGCCAGAGAAGTCACCGACCCGGGGATCTACAATGAGCAGTTCTTC. The chain couples TRBV5-3 to TRBJ2-1; a possible D gene is TRBD2 (5 bases). TRBV5-3 belongs to the ORF category, with a function that is uncertain. The V and J ends lost 7 bases and 3 bases respectively, with 20 bases between them. The CDR3 is made up of 16 amino acids.

The chain employs TRBV7-2 and TRBJ1-3; possible D gene TRBD1, 5 bases. Trimming shortened V by 5 bases and J by 3 bases, and 17 bases separated the two germline ends. From germline, CDR1 is SGHTA and CDR2 FQGNSA. The CDR3 covers 16 residues. The CDR3 sequence: CASSQGRDVVGNTIYF. The CDR3, as DNA: TGTGCCAGCAGCCAGGGAAGAGACGTGGTTGGAAACACCATATATTTT.

The sample holds a few counts of this clone. The V gene is TRBV6-2 or TRBV6-3, the J gene TRBJ1-1, with D unclear. The CDR3 contains 15 residues. Germline V gene data show CDR1 as MNHEY and CDR2 as SVGEGT. V lost 4 bases and J 2 bases, leaving 14 bases between the germline ends. The CDR3 bases are TGTGCCAGCAGTTCCCAGAAAACAGCTAACACTGAAGCTTTCTTT. Translating gives CASSSQKTANTEAFF.

The chain employs TRBV30 and TRBJ1-1; D perhaps matches TRBD1 (6 bases). Per the germline V gene, CDR1 is GTSNPN and CDR2 is SVGIG (reference sequence). Trimming removed 3 bases from V and 1 base from J, with 9 bases in between. The CDR3 runs to 13 residues. The CDR3 protein is CAWRGGQNTEAFF. DNA of the CDR3: TGTGCCTGGAGAGGGGGACAGAACACTGAAGCTTTCTTT. The full variable domain, completed using reference TRBV30 and TRBJ1-1, is SQTIHQWPATLVQPVGSPLSLECTVEGTSNPNLYWYRQAAGRGLQLLFYSVGIGQISSEVPQNLSASRPQDRQFILSSKKLLLSDSGFYLCAWRGGQNTEAFFGQGTRLTVV.

The rearrangement joins TRBV25-1 to TRBJ2-1; D remains ambiguous. CDR1 is MGHDK, CDR2 SYGVNS, per germline. The ends were cut back, 6 bases at V and 6 bases at J, with 15 bases in the middle. The CDR3 has 14 residues. The CDR3, as DNA: TGTGCCAGCAGCTCCCTAGAGACGGTCAATGAGCAGTTCTTC. Translated, it gives CASSSLETVNEQFF.

In DNA, the CDR3 is TGTGCCAGCAGTCCTGCCTACGAGCAGTACTTC. As protein: CASSPAYEQYF. The V and J genes are TRBV12-3 or TRBV12-4 and TRBJ2-7; no clear D. The CDR3 loop spans 11 amino acids. Trimming pared 5 bases from V and 2 bases from J, leaving 4 bases between.

The chain combines TRBV9 with TRBJ2-1, with 8 bases identical to TRBD2. The CDR3 loop spans 16 amino acids. Germline-derived CDR1 and CDR2 are SGDLS and YYNGEE. Germline trimming cut 2 bases from V and 3 bases from J; bases unmatched to any gene: 7. The CDR3 DNA reads as TGTGCCAGCAGCGTGGTCGTAAGCGGGAGCTACAATGAGCAGTTCTTC. Translating it yields CASSVVVSGSYNEQFF.

This clone was seen once. CDR3 in amino acids: CASSPSEQGLSQHF. CDR3 DNA sequence: TGTGCCAGCTCACCATCGGAGCAGGGGTTGTCCCAGCATTTT. The chain joins TRBV18 to TRBJ1-5; tentatively, D is TRBD1 (6 bases). The V and J ends lost 2 bases and 11 bases respectively, with 16 bases between them. CDR1 is KGHSH, CDR2 LQKENI, per germline. The CDR3 extends over 14 amino acids.

This sequence joins TRBV6-5 and TRBJ2-3; perhaps TRBD2 as D (6 bases). Germline assignment: CDR1 MNHEY and CDR2 SVGAGI. With 7 bases removed from V and 2 bases from J, the gap between germline ends came to 10 bases. The CDR3 contains 13 residues. CDR3 in DNA: TGTGCCAGCACCCGGACTATCACAGATACGCAGTATTTT. Translated: CASTRTITDTQYF.

This rearrangement joins TRBV6-2 or TRBV6-3 to TRBJ1-2; weak D call: TRBD1 (6 bases). Between the trimmed V and J ends, which lost 5 bases and 6 bases, there was a span of 16 bases. Germline lookup yields CDR1 MNHEY and CDR2 SVGEGT. The CDR3 is 14 residues long. Here the CDR3 DNA reads TGTGCCAGCAGTCTACGCCCCCAGGGGAATGGCTACACCTTC. Protein product: CASSLRPQGNGYTF.

This clone was picked up one time. The chain uses TRBV5-4 and TRBJ2-7, with 13 bases aligning to TRBD2. Germline V gives CDR1 SGHNT, CDR2 YYREEE (reference sequence). This CDR3 region has 16 residues. The V gene end was trimmed by 5 bases and the J gene end by 0 bases; junction bases not matched to a gene: 5. CDR3 sequence reads: CASRPGLAGTSYEQYF. CDR3 sequence (DNA): TGTGCCAGCAGACCGGGACTAGCGGGGACCTCCTACGAGCAGTACTTC. Full variable domain (outside the CDR3, taken from reference TRBV5-4 and TRBJ2-7): ETGVTQSPTHLIKTRGQQVTLRCSSQSGHNTVSWYQQALGQGPQFIFQYYREEENGRGNFPPRFSGLQFPNYSSELNVNALELDDSALYLCASRPGLAGTSYEQYFGPGTRLTVT.

V is TRBV9 and J is TRBJ1-1; unclear D gene. The CDR3 is 13 amino acids. The V end lost 4 bases, the J end lost 1 base, and 8 bases lay between the germline ends. Germline loops: CDR1 SGDLS, CDR2 YYNGEE. The CDR3 loop reads CASSPRGNTEAFF. CDR3 DNA sequence: TGTGCCAGCAGCCCCCGGGGGAACACTGAAGCTTTCTTT.

The J gene is TRBJ1-1, the V gene TRBV3-1 (or the pseudogene TRBV3-2); possibly TRBD1 for D (5 bases). V gave up 1 base and J gave up 4 bases, with 25 bases separating them. Germline V CDR1 and CDR2: LGHDT, YNNKEL (reference sequence). The CDR3 loop spans 19 amino acids. CDR3 in DNA: TGTGCCAGCAGCCAAGCCTCGGCCCCTTTCCCGGGGGAAGGCACTGAAGCTTTCTTT. Its protein is CASSQASAPFPGEGTEAFF.

This sequence joins TRBV7-6 and TRBJ1-6; TRBD1 matches at 8 bases. The germline CDR1 and CDR2 sequences are SGHVS and FNYEAQ. V shed 5 bases and J 8 bases; nucleotides not matched to a gene: 8. This CDR3 is built from 15 residues. CDR3: CASSHQDRVDSPLHF. The CDR3 nucleotides are TGTGCCAGCAGCCATCAGGACAGGGTAGATTCACCCCTCCACTTT.

The J gene is TRBJ1-2, the V gene TRBV5-1, with D uncertain. Per germline, CDR1 SGHRS and CDR2 YFSETQ. V dropped 0 bases and J dropped 2 bases, with 5 bases sitting between them. The CDR3 has 13 residues. Here the CDR3 reads CASSLDRNYGYTF. The CDR3 nucleotides read TGCGCCAGCAGCTTGGACAGAAACTATGGCTACACCTTC.

V is TRBV28 and J is TRBJ1-6; no definite D call. Looked up from germline, CDR1 is MDHEN and CDR2 is SYDVKM. V was pared by 6 bases and J by 9 bases, with 12 bases between. There are 13 residues in the CDR3. The CDR3 bases are TGTGCCAGCAGGCGGGAGAGGGTTTCACCCCTCCACTTT. Translating it yields CASRRERVSPLHF.

V is TRBV18 and J is TRBJ1-6, with a weak D call TRBD1 (5 bases). The germline gives CDR1 KGHSH, CDR2 LQKENI. The germline V and J ends were trimmed by 6 bases and 1 base, with 16 bases remaining between them. The CDR3 consists of 17 residues. This CDR3 is CASSPVGGNSYNSPLHF. Written as DNA, the CDR3 is TGTGCCAGCTCTCCCGTCGGGGGTAATTCCTATAATTCACCCCTCCACTTT. The complete variable domain, with remaining parts taken from reference TRBV18 and TRBJ1-6, reads NAGVMQNPRHLVRRRGQEARLRCSPMKGHSHVYWYRQLPEEGLKFMVYLQKENIIDESGMPKERFSAEFPKEGPSILRIQQVVRGDSAAYFCASSPVGGNSYNSPLHFGNGTRLTVT.

The rearrangement links TRBV7-6 to TRBJ2-1; 9 positions agree with TRBD2. J was trimmed by 8 bases and V by 2 bases; bases with no gene match: 10. Germline CDR1 and CDR2: SGHVS and FNYEAQ. This CDR3 is built from 16 residues. CDR3 protein: CASSLRPAGGLDEQFF. CDR3 nucleotide sequence: TGTGCCAGCAGCTTAAGGCCAGCGGGAGGATTAGATGAGCAGTTCTTC.

The chain carries TRBV18 and TRBJ2-7; the match to TRBD1 covers 9 bases. J lost 2 bases, V lost 3 bases, and 8 bases had no gene match. CDR1 is KGHSH, CDR2 LQKENI, per germline. The CDR3 runs 16 residues. The CDR3 here is CASSPSPGQGPYEQYF. The CDR3 DNA follows: TGTGCCAGCTCACCGTCGCCGGGACAGGGTCCCTACGAGCAGTACTTC.

The rearrangement joins TRBV5-6 to TRBJ2-1, with 7 bases identical to TRBD1. CDR3 length: 16 amino acids. J lost 0 bases, V lost 2 bases, and 5 bases had no gene match. Germline CDR1 and CDR2: SGHDT and YYEEEE. CDR3 sequence: CASSFTGVGSYNEQFF. Here the CDR3 DNA reads TGTGCCAGCAGCTTCACAGGGGTCGGCTCCTACAATGAGCAGTTCTTC.

The chain joins TRBV4-3 to TRBJ2-7, with 9 nucleotides matching TRBD1. In germline, CDR1 is LGHNA, CDR2 YSLEER. V lost 0 bases, J lost 3 bases, and 6 bases stayed unmatched. The length of the CDR3 is 16 residues. CDR3 residues: CASSQDAGQGNYEQYF. In DNA, the CDR3 is TGCGCCAGCAGCCAAGATGCGGGACAGGGAAACTACGAGCAGTACTTC.

This rearrangement joins TRBV28 to TRBJ2-7, with 8 bases fitting TRBD1. The CDR3 consists of 14 residues. The V segment lost 1 base and the J segment 6 bases; nucleotides outside the gene matches: 5. Per the germline V gene, CDR1 is MDHEN and CDR2 is SYDVKM. CDR3 DNA: TGTGCCAGCAGTTTATTGGACAGGGACCGCGAGCAGTACTTC. Translated, it gives CASSLLDRDREQYF.

The rearrangement uses TRBV28 and TRBJ1-2; 7 bases agree with TRBD1. The trim removed 5 bases at V and 8 bases at J, leaving 14 bases unmatched. This CDR3 contains 15 residues. The germline V gene encodes CDR1 MDHEN and CDR2 SYDVKM. In nucleotides, the CDR3 is TGTGCCAGCAGTCTTACATCTGGTAGGGGGCAGGGCTACACCTTC. Protein: CASSLTSGRGQGYTF.

In this sample, this clone turned up once. The CDR3 nucleotides read TGTGCCAGCAGCTTAACCGGGGATGTCCGGGAGCTGTTTTTT. It is translated as CASSLTGDVRELFF. The chain carries TRBV7-3 and TRBJ2-2; perhaps TRBD2 as D (5 bases). Trimming shortened V by 0 bases and J by 9 bases, and 11 bases separated the two germline ends. This CDR3 has 14 residues. CDR1 and CDR2 from the germline V gene are SGHTA and FQGTGA.

The J gene is TRBJ2-7, the V gene TRBV27, with 8 bases identical to TRBD2. Germline V gives CDR1 MNHEY, CDR2 SMNVEV (reference sequence). This CDR3 region has 16 residues. Trimming took 4 bases from V and 0 from J; bases not matched to a gene: 8. CDR3 loop: CASSSLASGPSYEQYF. DNA for the CDR3: TGTGCCAGCAGTTCCCTCGCTAGCGGGCCCTCCTACGAGCAGTACTTC.